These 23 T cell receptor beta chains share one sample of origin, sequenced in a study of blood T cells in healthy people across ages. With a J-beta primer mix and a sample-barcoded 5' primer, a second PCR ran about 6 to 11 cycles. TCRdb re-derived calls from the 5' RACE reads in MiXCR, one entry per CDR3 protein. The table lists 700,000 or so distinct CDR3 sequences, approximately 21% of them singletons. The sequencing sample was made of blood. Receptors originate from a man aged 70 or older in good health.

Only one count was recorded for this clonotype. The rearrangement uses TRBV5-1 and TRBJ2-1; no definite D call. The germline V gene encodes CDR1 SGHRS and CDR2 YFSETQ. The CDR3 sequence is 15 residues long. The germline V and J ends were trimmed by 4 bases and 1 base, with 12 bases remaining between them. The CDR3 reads CASSPVKLSYNEQFF. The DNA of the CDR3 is TGCGCCAGCAGCCCGGTGAAGTTATCCTACAATGAGCAGTTCTTC.

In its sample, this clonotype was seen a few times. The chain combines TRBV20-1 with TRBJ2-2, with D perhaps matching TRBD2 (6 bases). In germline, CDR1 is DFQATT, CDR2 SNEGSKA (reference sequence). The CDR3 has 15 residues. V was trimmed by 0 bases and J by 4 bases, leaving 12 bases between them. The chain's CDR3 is CSARDRLVPTGELFF. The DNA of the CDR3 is TGCAGTGCTAGAGACCGACTAGTTCCCACCGGGGAGCTGTTTTTT.

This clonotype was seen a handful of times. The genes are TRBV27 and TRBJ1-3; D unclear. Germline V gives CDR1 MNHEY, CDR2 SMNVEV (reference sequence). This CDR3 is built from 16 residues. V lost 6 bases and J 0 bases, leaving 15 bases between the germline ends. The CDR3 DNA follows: TGTGCCAGCAGCCCTAGGTACCTGAACTCTGGAAACACCATATATTTT. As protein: CASSPRYLNSGNTIYF.

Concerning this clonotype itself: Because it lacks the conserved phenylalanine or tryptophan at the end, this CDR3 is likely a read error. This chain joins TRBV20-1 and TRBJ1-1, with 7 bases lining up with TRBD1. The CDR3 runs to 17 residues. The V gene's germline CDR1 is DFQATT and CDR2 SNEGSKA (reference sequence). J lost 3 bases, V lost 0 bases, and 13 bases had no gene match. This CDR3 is CSARDQVRGWEDTEAFS. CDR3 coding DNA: TGCAGTGCTAGAGACCAAGTCAGGGGGTGGGAGGACACTGAAGCTTTCTCT.

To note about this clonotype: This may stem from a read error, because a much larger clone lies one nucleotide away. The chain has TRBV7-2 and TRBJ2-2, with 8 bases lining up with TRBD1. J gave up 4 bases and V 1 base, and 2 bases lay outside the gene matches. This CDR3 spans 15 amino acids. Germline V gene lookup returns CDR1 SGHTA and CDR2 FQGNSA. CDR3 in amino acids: CASSLGTGITGELFF. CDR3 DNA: TGTGCCAGCAGCTTAGGGACAGGGATCACCGGGGAGCTGTTTTTT.

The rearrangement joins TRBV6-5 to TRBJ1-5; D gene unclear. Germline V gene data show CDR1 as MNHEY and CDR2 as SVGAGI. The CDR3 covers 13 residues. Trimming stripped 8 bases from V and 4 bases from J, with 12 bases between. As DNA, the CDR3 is TGTGCCAGCCGCCCGAACCGTAATCAGCCCCAGCATTTT. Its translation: CASRPNRNQPQHF.

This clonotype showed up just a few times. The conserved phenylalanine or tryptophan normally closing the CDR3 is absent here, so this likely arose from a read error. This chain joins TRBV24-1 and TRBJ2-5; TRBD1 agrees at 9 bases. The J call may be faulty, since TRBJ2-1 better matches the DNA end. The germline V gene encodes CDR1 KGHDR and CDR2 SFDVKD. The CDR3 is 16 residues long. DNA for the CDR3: TGTGCCACCAGTGATTACCGGACAGGGGACTCCAATGAGCAGTTCCTC. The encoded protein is CATSDYRTGDSNEQFL.

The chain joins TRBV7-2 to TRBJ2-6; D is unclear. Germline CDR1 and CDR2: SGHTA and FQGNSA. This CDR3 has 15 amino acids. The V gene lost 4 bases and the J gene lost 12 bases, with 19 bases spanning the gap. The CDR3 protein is CASSSGYPHPGVLTF. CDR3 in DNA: TGTGCCAGCAGCTCCGGGTACCCCCATCCCGGCGTCCTGACTTTC.

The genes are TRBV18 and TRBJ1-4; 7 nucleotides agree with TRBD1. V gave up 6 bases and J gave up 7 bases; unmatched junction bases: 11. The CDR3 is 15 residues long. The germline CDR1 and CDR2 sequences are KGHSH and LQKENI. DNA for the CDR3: TGTGCCAGCTCCCATGAAGGGGGCGGTAGTGAAAAACTGTTTTTT. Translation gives CASSHEGGGSEKLFF.

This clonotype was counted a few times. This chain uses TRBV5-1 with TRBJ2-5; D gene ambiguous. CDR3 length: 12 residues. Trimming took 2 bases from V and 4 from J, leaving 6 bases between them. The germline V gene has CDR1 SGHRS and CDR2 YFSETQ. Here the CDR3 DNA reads TGCGCCAGCAGCTTAAAACCAGAGACCCAGTACTTC. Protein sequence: CASSLKPETQYF.

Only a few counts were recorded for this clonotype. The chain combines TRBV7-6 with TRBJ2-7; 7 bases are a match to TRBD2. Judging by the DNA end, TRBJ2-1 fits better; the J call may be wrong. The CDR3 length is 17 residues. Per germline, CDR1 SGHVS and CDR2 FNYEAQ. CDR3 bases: TGTGCCAGCAGCTTAGGGCACCGACTAGCTCCGATCGCTGAGCAGTTCTTC. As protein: CASSLGHRLAPIAEQFF.

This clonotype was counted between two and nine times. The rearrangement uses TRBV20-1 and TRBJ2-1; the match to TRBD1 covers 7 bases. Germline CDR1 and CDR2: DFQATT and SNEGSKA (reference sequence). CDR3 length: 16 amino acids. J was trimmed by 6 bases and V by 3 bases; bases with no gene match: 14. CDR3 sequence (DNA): TGCAGTGCTAGGGAAATGTCGGCACAGGGGATCAATGAGCAGTTCTTC. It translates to CSAREMSAQGINEQFF.

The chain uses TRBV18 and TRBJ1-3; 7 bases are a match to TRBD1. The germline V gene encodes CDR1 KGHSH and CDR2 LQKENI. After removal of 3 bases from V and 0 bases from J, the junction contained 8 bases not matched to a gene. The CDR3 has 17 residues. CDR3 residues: CASSPTGTVSSGNTIYF. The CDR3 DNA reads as TGTGCCAGCTCACCGACAGGGACAGTGAGCTCTGGAAACACCATATATTTT.

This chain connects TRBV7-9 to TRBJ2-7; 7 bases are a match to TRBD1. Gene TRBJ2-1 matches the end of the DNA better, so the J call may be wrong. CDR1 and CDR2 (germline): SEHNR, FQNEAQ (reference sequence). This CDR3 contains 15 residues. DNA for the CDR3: TGTGCCAGCAGCCCTAACCCCGGGACAGTTAATGAGCAGTTCTTC. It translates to CASSPNPGTVNEQFF.

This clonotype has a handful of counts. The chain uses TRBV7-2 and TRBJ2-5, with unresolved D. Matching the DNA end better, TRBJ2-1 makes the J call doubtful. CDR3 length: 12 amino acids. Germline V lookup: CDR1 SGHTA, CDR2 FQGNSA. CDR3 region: CASSFSTDEQFF. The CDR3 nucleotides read TGTGCCAGCAGCTTCAGTACGGATGAGCAGTTCTTC.

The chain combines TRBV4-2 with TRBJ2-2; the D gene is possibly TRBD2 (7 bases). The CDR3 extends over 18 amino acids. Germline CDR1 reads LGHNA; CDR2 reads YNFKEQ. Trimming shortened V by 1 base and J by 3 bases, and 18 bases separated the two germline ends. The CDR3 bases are TGTGCCAGCAGCCAAGCCTGGGGGGGGGCCTCATACACCGGGGAGCTGTTTTTT. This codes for CASSQAWGGASYTGELFF.

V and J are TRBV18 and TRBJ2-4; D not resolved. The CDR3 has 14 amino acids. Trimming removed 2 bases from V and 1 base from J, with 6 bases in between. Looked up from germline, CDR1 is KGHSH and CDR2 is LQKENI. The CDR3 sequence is CASSPNRAKNIQYF. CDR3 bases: TGTGCCAGCTCACCAAATCGGGCCAAAAACATTCAGTACTTC.

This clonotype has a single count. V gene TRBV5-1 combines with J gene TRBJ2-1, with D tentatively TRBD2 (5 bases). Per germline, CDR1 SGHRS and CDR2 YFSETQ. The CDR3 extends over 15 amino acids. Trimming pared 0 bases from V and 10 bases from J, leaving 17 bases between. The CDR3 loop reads CASSLGSLANREQFF. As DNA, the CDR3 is TGCGCCAGCAGCTTGGGGTCTCTAGCCAATCGGGAGCAGTTCTTC. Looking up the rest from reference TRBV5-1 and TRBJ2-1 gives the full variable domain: KAGVTQTPRYLIKTRGQQVTLSCSPISGHRSVSWYQQTPGQGLQFLFEYFSETQRNKGNFPGRFSGRQFSNSRSEMNVSTLELGDSALYLCASSLGSLANREQFFGPGTRLTVL.

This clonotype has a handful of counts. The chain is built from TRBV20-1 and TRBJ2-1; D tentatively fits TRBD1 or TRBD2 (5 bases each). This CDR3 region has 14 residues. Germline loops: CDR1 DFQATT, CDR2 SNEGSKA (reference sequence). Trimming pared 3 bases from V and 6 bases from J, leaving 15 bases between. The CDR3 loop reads CSASRGRVGNEQFF. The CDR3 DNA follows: TGCAGTGCTAGCCGGGGCCGGGTTGGCAATGAGCAGTTCTTC.

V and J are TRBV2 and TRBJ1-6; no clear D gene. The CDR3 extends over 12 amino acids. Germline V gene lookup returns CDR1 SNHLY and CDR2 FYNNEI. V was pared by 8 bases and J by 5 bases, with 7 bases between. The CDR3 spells CASHQDNSPLHF. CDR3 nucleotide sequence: TGTGCCAGCCATCAGGATAATTCACCCCTCCACTTT.

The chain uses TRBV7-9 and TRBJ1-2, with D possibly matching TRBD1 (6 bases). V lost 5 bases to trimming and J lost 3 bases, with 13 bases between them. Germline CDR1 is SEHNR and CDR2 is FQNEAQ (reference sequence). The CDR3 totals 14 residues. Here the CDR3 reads CASSPEGGHYGYTF. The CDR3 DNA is TGTGCCAGCAGCCCAGAGGGGGGCCACTATGGCTACACCTTC.

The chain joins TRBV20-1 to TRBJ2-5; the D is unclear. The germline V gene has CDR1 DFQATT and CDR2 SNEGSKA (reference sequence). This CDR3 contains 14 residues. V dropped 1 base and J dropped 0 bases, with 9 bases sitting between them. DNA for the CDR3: TGCAGTGCTAGAGTAAGGCGAAACCAAGAGACCCAGTACTTC. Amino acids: CSARVRRNQETQYF.

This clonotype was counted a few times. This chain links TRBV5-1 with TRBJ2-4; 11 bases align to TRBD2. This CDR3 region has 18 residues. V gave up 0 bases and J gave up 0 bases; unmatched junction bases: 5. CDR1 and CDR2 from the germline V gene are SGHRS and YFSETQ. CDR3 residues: CASSLGGLAELAKNIQYF. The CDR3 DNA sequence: TGCGCCAGCAGCTTGGGGGGACTAGCGGAGCTAGCCAAAAACATTCAGTACTTC.